The TCR beta chain under discussion was sequenced for a study of blood T cells in healthy people across ages. This clonotype appeared a few times. Its antigen is not known. This CDR3 is 16 amino acids long. Germline CDR1 DFQATT, CDR2 SNEGSKA (reference sequence). Trimming removed 0 bases at V and 2 bases at J, with 14 bases between. Points from the study as a whole: Long-lived donors carried more naive CD4+ cells and greater diversity than aged donors.

Donor samples were obtained from healthy Caucasian individuals from Russia, aged roughly 6 to 90. PCR was performed a second time for roughly 7 to 11 cycles using a sample-barcoded 5' primer and a J-beta primer mix. MiXCR, run by TCRdb on the 5' RACE reads, gives a single entry per CDR3 protein. The data show a few hundred thousand distinct CDR3 sequences, about a quarter seen once. This same sample was also taken into another study, of T cells of mothers and their children. From that paper: Second-PCR amplification with M1S added sample barcodes and 2-4 random nucleotides.

The clonotype comes from a boy younger than 10 in good health. The genes are TRBV20-1 and TRBJ2-4; a weak D match, TRBD2 (6 bases). The sequencing sample was made of blood. CDR3 DNA sequence: TGCAGTGCTAGAGACAGACTAGAACCCCCCAAAAACATTCAGTACTTC. This codes for CSARDRLEPPKNIQYF.